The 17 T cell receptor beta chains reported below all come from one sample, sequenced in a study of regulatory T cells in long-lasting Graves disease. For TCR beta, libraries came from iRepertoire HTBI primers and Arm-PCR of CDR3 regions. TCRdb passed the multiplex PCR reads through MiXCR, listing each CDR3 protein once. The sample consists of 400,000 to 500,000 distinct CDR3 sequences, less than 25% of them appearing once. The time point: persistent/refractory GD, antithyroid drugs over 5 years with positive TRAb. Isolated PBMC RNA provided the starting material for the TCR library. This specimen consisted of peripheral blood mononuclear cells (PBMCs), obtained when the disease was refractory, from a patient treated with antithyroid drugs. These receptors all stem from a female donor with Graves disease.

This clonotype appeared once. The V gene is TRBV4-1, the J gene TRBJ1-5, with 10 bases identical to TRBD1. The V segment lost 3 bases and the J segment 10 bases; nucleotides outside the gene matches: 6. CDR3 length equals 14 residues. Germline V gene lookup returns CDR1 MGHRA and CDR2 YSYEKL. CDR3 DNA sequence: TGCGCCAGCAGCCAGACAGGGGGCCTACATCCCCAGCATTTT. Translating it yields CASSQTGGLHPQHF.

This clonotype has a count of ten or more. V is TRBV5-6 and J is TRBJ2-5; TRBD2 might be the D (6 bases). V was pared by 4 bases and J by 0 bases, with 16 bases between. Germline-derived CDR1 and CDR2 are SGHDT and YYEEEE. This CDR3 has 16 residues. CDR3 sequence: CASSLPGGEYQETQYF. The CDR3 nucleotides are TGTGCCAGCAGCCTGCCCGGGGGAGAGTACCAAGAGACCCAGTACTTC.

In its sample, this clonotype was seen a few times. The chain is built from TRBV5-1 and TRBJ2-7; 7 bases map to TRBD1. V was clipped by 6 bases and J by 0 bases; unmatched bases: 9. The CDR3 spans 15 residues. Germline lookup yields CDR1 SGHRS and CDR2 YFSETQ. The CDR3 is CASTPGQISSYEQYF. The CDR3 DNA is TGCGCCAGCACCCCGGGACAGATCAGCTCCTACGAGCAGTACTTC.

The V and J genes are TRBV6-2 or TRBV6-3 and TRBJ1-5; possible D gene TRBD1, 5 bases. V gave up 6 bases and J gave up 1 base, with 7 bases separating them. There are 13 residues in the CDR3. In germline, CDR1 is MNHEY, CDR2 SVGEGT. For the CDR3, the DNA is TGTGCCAGCAGGGGGACGAGCAATCAGCCCCAGCATTTT. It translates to CASRGTSNQPQHF.

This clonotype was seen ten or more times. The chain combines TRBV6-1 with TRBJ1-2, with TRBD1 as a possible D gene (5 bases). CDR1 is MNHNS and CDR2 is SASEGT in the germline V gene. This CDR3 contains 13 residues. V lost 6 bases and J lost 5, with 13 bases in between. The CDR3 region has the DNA TGTGCCAGCAGACCCCTGGCAGGGTATGGCTACACCTTC. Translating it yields CASRPLAGYGYTF.

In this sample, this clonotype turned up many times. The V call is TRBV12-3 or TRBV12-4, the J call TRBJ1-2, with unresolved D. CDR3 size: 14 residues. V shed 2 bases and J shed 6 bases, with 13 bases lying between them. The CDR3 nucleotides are TGTGCCAGCAGTTTATTCGGCAGAGGGAATGGCTACACCTTC. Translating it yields CASSLFGRGNGYTF.

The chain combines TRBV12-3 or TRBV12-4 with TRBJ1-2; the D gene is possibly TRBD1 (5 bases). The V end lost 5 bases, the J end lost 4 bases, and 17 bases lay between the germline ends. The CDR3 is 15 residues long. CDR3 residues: CASSPRSGGSYGYTF. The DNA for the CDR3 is TGTGCCAGCAGTCCCAGAAGCGGGGGGTCCTATGGCTACACCTTC.

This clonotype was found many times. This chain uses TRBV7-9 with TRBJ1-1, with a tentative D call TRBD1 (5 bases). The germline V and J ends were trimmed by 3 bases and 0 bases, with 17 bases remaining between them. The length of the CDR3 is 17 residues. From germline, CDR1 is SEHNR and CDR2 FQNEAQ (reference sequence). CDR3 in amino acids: CASSFLLGESLNTEAFF. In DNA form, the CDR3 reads TGTGCCAGCAGCTTTTTATTAGGGGAGAGTCTGAACACTGAAGCTTTCTTT.

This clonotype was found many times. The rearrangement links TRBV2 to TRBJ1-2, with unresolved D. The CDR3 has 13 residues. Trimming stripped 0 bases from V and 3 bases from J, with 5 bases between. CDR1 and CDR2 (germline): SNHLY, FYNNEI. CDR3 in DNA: TGTGCCAGCAGTGAAGCGCAGGACTATGGCTACACCTTC. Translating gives CASSEAQDYGYTF.

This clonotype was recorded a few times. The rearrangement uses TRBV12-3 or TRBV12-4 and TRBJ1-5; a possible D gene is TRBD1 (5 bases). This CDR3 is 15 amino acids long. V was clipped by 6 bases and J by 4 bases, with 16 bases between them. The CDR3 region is CASSKGRGVNQPQHF. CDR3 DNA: TGTGCCAGCAGCAAAGGCCGGGGCGTGAATCAGCCCCAGCATTTT.

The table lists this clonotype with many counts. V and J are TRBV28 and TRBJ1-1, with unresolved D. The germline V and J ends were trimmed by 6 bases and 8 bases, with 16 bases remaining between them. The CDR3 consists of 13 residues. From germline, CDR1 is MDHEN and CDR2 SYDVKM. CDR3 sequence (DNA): TGTGCCAGCAGAACACAGCCTCCGACGGAAGCTTTCTTT. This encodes CASRTQPPTEAFF.

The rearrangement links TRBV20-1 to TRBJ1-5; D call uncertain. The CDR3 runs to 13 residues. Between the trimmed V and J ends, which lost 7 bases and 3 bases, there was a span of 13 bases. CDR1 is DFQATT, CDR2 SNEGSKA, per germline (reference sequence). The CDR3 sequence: CSGLPADNQPQHF. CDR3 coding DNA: TGCAGTGGCCTCCCTGCGGACAATCAGCCCCAGCATTTT.

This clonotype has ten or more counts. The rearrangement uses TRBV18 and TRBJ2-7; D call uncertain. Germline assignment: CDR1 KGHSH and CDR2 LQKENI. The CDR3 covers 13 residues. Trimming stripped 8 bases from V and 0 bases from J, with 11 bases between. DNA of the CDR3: TGTGCCAGCAGCCCCGGACGCTCCTACGAGCAGTACTTC. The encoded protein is CASSPGRSYEQYF.

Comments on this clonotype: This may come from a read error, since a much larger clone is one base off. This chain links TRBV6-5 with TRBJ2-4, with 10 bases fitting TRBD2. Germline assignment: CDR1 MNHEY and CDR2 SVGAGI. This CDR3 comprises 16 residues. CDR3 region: CACSYSSGSAGNIQYF. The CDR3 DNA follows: TGTGCCTGCAGTTACTCTAGCGGGAGTGCTGGAAACATTCAGTACTTC.

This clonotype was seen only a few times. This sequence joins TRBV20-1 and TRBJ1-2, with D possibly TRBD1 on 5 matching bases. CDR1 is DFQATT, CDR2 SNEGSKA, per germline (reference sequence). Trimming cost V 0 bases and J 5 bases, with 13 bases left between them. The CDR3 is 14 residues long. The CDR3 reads CSARETGRGYGYTF. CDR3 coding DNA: TGCAGTGCTAGAGAGACGGGTAGGGGATATGGCTACACCTTC.

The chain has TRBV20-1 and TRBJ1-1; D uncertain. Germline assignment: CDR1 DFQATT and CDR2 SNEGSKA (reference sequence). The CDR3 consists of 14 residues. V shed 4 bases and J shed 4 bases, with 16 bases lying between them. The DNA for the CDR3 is TGCAGTGCTATGTTTCCGGGAAGGTTCACTGAAGCTTTCTTT. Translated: CSAMFPGRFTEAFF.

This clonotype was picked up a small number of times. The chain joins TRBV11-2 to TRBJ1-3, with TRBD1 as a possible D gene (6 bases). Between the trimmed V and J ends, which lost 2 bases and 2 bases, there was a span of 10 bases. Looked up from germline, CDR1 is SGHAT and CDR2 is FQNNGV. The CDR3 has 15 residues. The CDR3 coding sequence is TGTGCCAGCAGCTTAAACAGGGCAACTGGAAACACCATATATTTT. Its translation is CASSLNRATGNTIYF.